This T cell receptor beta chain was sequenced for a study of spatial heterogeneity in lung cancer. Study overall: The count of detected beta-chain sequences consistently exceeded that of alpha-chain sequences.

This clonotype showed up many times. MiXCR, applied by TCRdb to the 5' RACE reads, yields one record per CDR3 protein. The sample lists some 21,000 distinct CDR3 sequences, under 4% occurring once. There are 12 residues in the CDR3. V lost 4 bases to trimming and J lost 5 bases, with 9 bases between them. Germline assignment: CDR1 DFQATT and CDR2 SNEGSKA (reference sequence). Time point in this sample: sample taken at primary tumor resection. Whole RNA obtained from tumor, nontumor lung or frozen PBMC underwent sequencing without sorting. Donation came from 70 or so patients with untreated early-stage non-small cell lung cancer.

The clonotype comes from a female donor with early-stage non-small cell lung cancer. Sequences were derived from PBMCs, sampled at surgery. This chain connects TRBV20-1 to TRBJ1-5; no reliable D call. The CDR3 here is CSAKTSDQPQHF. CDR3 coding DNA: TGCAGTGCTAAGACCAGTGATCAGCCCCAGCATTTT.